Following are 9 T cell receptor beta chains from one sample sequenced in a study of human T cells and chemical hapten exposure. TCRdb used MiXCR to reprocess the RACE reads, holding one entry per CDR3 protein. The sample lists roughly 250,000 distinct CDR3 sequences; about 9% were seen once. The time point here: pre-sensitization, week 0. Treatment meaning: therapeutic diphenylcyclopropenone sensitization with weekly scalp DPC. Specimen: whole blood, collected in connection with sensitization to the hapten diphenylcyclopropenone (DPC). The receptors stem from a woman in her thirties or forties with alopecia areata. Some clones in this sample may be carry-over from other donors' samples.

This clonotype was counted only a few times. J is TRBJ1-4 and V is TRBV12-3 or TRBV12-4; 8 nucleotides agree with TRBD1. Trimming cost V 3 bases and J 7 bases; bases outside gene matches: 7. This CDR3 comprises 15 residues. CDR3 loop: CASSFRQGRSEKLFF. For the CDR3, the DNA is TGTGCCAGCAGTTTCAGACAGGGGCGCAGTGAAAAACTGTTTTTT.

This chain connects TRBV5-6 to TRBJ2-5, with D perhaps assigned TRBD1 or TRBD2 (5 bases each). The CDR3 is made up of 15 amino acids. Germline CDR1 and CDR2: SGHDT and YYEEEE. Trimming cost V 0 bases and J 7 bases, with 16 bases left between them. In DNA form, the CDR3 reads TGTGCCAGCAGCTTGGTCGGGGCAGGTGGCGGGACCCAGTACTTC. It translates to CASSLVGAGGGTQYF.

This clonotype was detected ten times or more. The V gene is TRBV29-1, the J gene TRBJ2-1; 10 bases align to TRBD2. Looked up from germline, CDR1 is SQVTM and CDR2 is ANQGSEA. The V and J ends lost 7 bases and 7 bases, in that order; junction bases with no gene match: 7. This CDR3 contains 13 residues. Written as DNA, the CDR3 is TGCAGCGCCCTAGCGGGAGAGTCAAATGAGCAGTTCTTC. Its translation: CSALAGESNEQFF.

This clonotype showed up just a few times. The chain couples TRBV6-2 or TRBV6-3 to TRBJ2-1; 11 bases are a match to TRBD1. The CDR3 is made up of 14 amino acids. Germline V gives CDR1 MNHEY, CDR2 SVGEGT. J was trimmed by 9 bases and V by 6 bases; bases with no gene match: 7. In nucleotides, the CDR3 is TGTGCCAGCAGCAACCGGGACAGGGGGAGTGAGCAGTTCTTC. It codes for CASSNRDRGSEQFF.

This clonotype was observed a handful of times. The chain joins TRBV20-1 to TRBJ2-1; D is possibly TRBD1 (6 bases). Germline V gene lookup returns CDR1 DFQATT and CDR2 SNEGSKA (reference sequence). The ends were cut back, 6 bases at V and 2 bases at J, with 8 bases in the middle. CDR3 size: 12 residues. CDR3 DNA: TGCAGTGCCAGGGGACCCTACAATGAGCAGTTCTTC. Its protein is CSARGPYNEQFF.

This rearrangement joins TRBV28 to TRBJ2-1; maybe TRBD2 (6 bases). The CDR3 runs to 13 residues. V was clipped by 6 bases and J by 9 bases, with 15 bases between them. CDR1 is MDHEN and CDR2 is SYDVKM in the germline V gene. The chain's CDR3 is CASSKSGRSEQFF. CDR3 DNA: TGTGCCAGCAGCAAATCAGGGAGGTCTGAGCAGTTCTTC.

The J gene is TRBJ1-5, the V gene TRBV6-6, with 7 bases lining up with TRBD1. The CDR3 is 15 amino acids. Germline CDR1 and CDR2: MNHNY and SVGAGI (reference sequence). With 6 bases clipped from V and 4 bases from J, the junction kept 9 bases outside the gene matches. CDR3 sequence reads: CASRPTGVVNQPQHF. The CDR3 DNA sequence: TGTGCCAGCAGACCTACAGGGGTGGTGAATCAGCCCCAGCATTTT.

The chain employs TRBV7-9 and TRBJ1-1; D call uncertain. Trimming removed 2 bases from V and 8 bases from J, with 12 bases in between. The CDR3 length is 13 residues. Germline V lookup: CDR1 SEHNR, CDR2 FQNEAQ (reference sequence). The CDR3 DNA sequence: TGTGCCAGCAGCTTAAGAGATGGATGGGAAGCTTTCTTT. Translating it yields CASSLRDGWEAFF. The variable domain in full, completed from reference TRBV7-9 and TRBJ1-1, reads DTGVSQNPRHKITKRGQNVTFRCDPISEHNRLYWYRQTLGQGPEFLTYFQNEAQLEKSRLLSDRFSAERPKGSFSTLEIQRTEQGDSAMYLCASSLRDGWEAFFGQGTRLTVV.

This clonotype was detected many times. The chain joins TRBV28 to TRBJ2-1; D tentatively fits TRBD1 or TRBD2 (5 bases each). The germline CDR1 and CDR2 sequences are MDHEN and SYDVKM. V lost 6 bases and J lost 13, with 16 bases in between. The CDR3 has 12 residues. CDR3 bases: TGTGCCAGCAGACGGACTGGGGGTCTTCAGTTCTTC. It encodes CASRRTGGLQFF.